This T cell receptor (beta chain) derives from a study of cytomegalovirus exposure and HLA in healthy donors. The study, taken as a whole, reports: Reportedly, fewer N-insertions than the approximately 600-donor mean appeared in an Asian-associated ancestry cluster in a later analysis. Immune exposure data for these donors was limited to CMV serostatus. Presence/absence analyses treated sequencing depth as roughly uniform across donors.

Remarks on this clone: The antigen is not known.

PCR involved 60 Vbeta and 13 Jbeta primers. Generated by immunoSEQ multiplex PCR, the TCRdb table keeps only in-frame clones and is missing some. Here the sample spans about 210,000 clones, about four fifths being singletons. This TCR was sampled from a man aged 35 to 55 in good health and CMV-seropositive. Sequencing was carried out using PBMCs.

The DNA for the CDR3 is TGTGCCAGCAGTGAACAGGGGGATGGCTACACCTTC. It codes for CASSEQGDGYTF. The chain employs TRBV2 and TRBJ1-2; the match to TRBD1 covers 7 bases. Trimming removed 2 bases from V and 6 bases from J; junction bases left unmatched: 0. The CDR3 sequence is 12 residues long. The V gene's germline CDR1 is SNHLY and CDR2 FYNNEI.